This TCR beta chain was sequenced in a study of T cell repertoires in cytomegalovirus infection. This CDR3 has 15 amino acids. Germline CDR1 and CDR2: MDHEN and SYDVKM. The V end lost 6 bases, the J end lost 0 bases, and 15 bases lay between the germline ends. This clonotype was counted only a few times. MiXCR was run by TCRdb on the reads, yielding one entry per CDR3 protein. The top ten hold over 25% of the sample, which has about 180,000 distinct CDR3 sequences, 14% seen once. The J gene is TRBJ2-7, the V gene TRBV28; D is perhaps TRBD2 (6 bases). The material sequenced was PBMCs. The source of this sequence is a human donor in good health (CMV status not recorded). Some clones in this sample may be carry-over from other donors' samples. CDR3 DNA: TGTGCCAGCAGCCTCCCGGGACTCAGCTCCTACGAGCAGTACTTC. The encoded protein is CASSLPGLSSYEQYF.